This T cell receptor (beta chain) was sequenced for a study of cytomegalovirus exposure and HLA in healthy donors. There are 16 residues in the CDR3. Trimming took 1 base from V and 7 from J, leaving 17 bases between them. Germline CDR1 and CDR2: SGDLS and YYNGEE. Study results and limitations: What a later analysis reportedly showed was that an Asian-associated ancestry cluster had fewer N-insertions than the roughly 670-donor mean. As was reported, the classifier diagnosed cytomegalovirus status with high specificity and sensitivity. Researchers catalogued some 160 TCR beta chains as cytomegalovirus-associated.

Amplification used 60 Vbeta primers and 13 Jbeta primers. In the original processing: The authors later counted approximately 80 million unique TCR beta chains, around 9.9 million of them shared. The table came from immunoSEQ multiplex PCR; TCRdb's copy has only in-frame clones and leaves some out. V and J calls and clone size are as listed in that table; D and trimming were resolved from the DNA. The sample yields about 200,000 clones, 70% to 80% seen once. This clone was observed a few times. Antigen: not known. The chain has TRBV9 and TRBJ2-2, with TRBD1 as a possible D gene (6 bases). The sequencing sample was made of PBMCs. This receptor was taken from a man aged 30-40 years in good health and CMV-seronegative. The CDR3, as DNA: TGTGCCAGCAGCGTAATCGGAACAGGGATTTTCGGGGAGCTGTTTTTT. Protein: CASSVIGTGIFGELFF. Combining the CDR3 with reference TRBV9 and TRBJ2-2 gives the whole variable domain DSGVTQTPKHLITATGQRVTLRCSPRSGDLSVYWYQQSLDQGLQFLIQYYNGEERAKGNILERFSAQQFPDLHSELNLSSLELGDSALYFCASSVIGTGIFGELFFGEGSRLTVL.